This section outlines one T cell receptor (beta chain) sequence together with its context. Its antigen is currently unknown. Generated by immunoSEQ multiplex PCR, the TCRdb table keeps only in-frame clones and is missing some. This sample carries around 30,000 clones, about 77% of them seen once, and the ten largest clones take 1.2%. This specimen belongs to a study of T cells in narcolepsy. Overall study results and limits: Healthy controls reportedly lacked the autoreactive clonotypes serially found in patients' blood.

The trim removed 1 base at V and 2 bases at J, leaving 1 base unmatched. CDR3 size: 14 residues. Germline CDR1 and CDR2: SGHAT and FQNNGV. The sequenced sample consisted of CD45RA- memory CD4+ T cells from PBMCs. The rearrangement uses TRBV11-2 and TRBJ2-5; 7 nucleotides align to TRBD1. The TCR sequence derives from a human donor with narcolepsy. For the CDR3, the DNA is TGTGCCAGCAGCTTAGGGACAGGTCAAGAGACCCAGTACTTC. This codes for CASSLGTGQETQYF.